Listed below are T cell receptor beta chains from one sample, sequenced in a study of CD8 T cells in ankylosing spondylitis. Via MiXCR, TCRdb re-called the 5' RACE reads, giving one row per CDR3 protein. The sample has about 220,000 distinct CDR3 sequences, approximately 7.4% seen once; the top ten hold 14%. The specimen was blood, either unsorted or a sorted T cell fraction (not recorded which). The receptors were sampled from a male donor with ankylosing spondylitis. Both conserved end residues are part of each CDR3. The D gene is left open where the match is weak. Rows may omit the clone size; those that give it use once, few, many or a size class.

abundance,v_gene,len,d_gene,j_gene,CDR3nt,CDR3aa
many,TRBV27,13,-,TRBJ1-1,TGTGCCAGCAGTCCTATCGGGAACACTGAAGCTTTCTTT,CASSPIGNTEAFF
-,TRBV28,17,-,TRBJ2-7,TGTGCCAGCAGTTCCCCTTGGGGGCGGACTGAAGGATACGAGCAGTACTTC,CASSSPWGRTEGYEQYF
many,TRBV4-2,14,-,TRBJ1-5,TGTGCCAGCAGCCAAGGAGAGGGTCTACCGCCCCAGCATTTT,CASSQGEGLPPQHF
few,TRBV12-3/TRBV12-4,14,-,TRBJ2-7,TGTGCCAGCAGTTTTGGGGGGAAAAAGGGCGAGCAGTACTTC,CASSFGGKKGEQYF
many,TRBV20-1,16,TRBD2,TRBJ2-1,TGCAGTGCTAGAGAGGCTAGCGGGCTCAGAGATGATGAGCAGTTCTTC,CSAREASGLRDDEQFF
many,TRBV7-2,16,TRBD2,TRBJ2-7,TGTGCCAGCAGCTTAGTGGCAGCGGGGACTACCTACGAGCAGTACTTC,CASSLVAAGTTYEQYF
many,TRBV12-5,13,-,TRBJ2-1,TGTGCTAGTATCGGGGGCGAATATAATGAGCAGTTCTTC,CASIGGEYNEQFF
-,TRBV5-6,15,-,TRBJ2-1,TGTGCCAGCAGCTTGTTTGAGGGGGACTACAATGAGCAGTTCTTC,CASSLFEGDYNEQFF
many,TRBV29-1,12,-,TRBJ2-1,TGCAGCGTAATCAGGGATTACAATGAGCAGTTCTTC,CSVIRDYNEQFF
many,TRBV4-2,17,-,TRBJ2-3,TGTGCCAGCAGCCAAGGTGGACCGCCCCGAGGGACAGATACGCAGTATTTT,CASSQGGPPRGTDTQYF
many,TRBV21-1,15,-,TRBJ2-5,TGTGCCAGCAGCAAAGGAGGCGGGAGAAGGGAGACCCAGTACTTC,CASSKGGGRRETQYF
many,TRBV12-3/TRBV12-4,16,-,TRBJ1-4,TGTGCCAGCAGTCTCAAGTGGCGGGGAAATAATGAAAAACTGTTTTTT,CASSLKWRGNNEKLFF
many,TRBV7-9,15,-,TRBJ2-5,TGTGCCAGCAGCTCCTTCGGGACCGTTAAAGAGACCCAGTACTTC,CASSSFGTVKETQYF
few,TRBV9,15,-,TRBJ2-7,TGTGCCAGCAGTGAAGGAGGGGGTCTTTCCTACGAGCAGTACTTC,CASSEGGGLSYEQYF
-,TRBV6-2/TRBV6-3,16,TRBD2,TRBJ2-7,TGTGCCAGCAGTTACTCGGTGGCTAGCGGGTCCTACGAGCAGTACTTC,CASSYSVASGSYEQYF